This TCR beta chain emerged from a study of shared clonotypes between healthy human individuals (dated by TCRdb to 2020 to 2022). At the level of the whole study: The cohort included three men and two women between 18 and 49 years of age. Per donor, three plates each were used for CD4 naive and CD4 memory, two for CD8 naive, and one for CD8 memory. The study deeply sequenced blood TCR repertoires of about five healthy adults to estimate repertoire size and the extent of clonotype sharing between individuals. Different laboratories and diverse techniques were used to prepare libraries and sequence TCR repertoires, to increase sequencing depth and limit assay-specific biases. Between about 0.8 and 9 billion PBMCs per donor were obtained by leukapheresis.

Donors were healthy HIV-negative adults with no recently reported acute infections or vaccinations. Only Caucasian adults living in Nashville, Tennessee, USA were represented among the donors. CD4+ T cells were enriched through magnetic negative selection, after which naive cells were positively selected on CD45RA and the remaining negative fraction served as the memory subset. After blood collection by leukapheresis, PBMCs were isolated using Ficoll-Histopaque density gradient centrifugation and then cryopreserved in the vapor phase of liquid nitrogen. Analytical flow cytometry was used to check the purity and quantity of every magnetically sorted T cell population. Each sorted fraction had its genomic DNA isolated and then quantified by UV absorbance on a Nanodrop 2000c. Study-level results and caveats: Because the study included a small number of donors, the genetic and exposure-history diversity represented was limited. Only blood was sampled, and tissue TCR repertoires likely differ from those in blood. Pairwise subsampling led to the expectation that sequencing depth would affect the degree of clonotype sharing among donors. Higher generation probabilities were observed for clonotypes shared by all four sorted-subset donors than for non-shared clonotypes. Sharing across several donors was observed for around 5% of naive CD4, 3.5% of naive CD8, 2% to 2.5% of memory CD4, and approximately 0.41% of memory CD8 clonotypes. Even with the large sequencing depth, rarefaction of the sorted-subset datasets indicated that sequencing was incomplete. Naive subsets generally had larger estimated clonotype richness than memory subsets.

To note about this clone: Its specific antigen is unknown. The record has no base qualities; no much larger clone is one base away. The same CDR3 is also encoded by other DNA sequences in this sample.

Using the deep immunoSEQ assay, multiplex PCR amplified TCR CDR3 regions from genomic DNA. Extracted genomic DNA from each cell subset was spread evenly across all wells of several immunoSEQ 96-well plates, with each plate serving as a replicate. For sorted subsets, each replicate PCR was loaded with 200 ng genomic DNA, equivalent to 25,000 to 30,000 T cell genomes. Purified libraries were measured with a Qubit 3.0 fluorometer, size-checked on a Bioanalyzer 2100, and measured again with the KAPA Library Quantification kit. A separate single-read 150-cycle Illumina NextSeq 550 flow cell was used to sequence each immunoSEQ 96-well plate. The original methods were these. Because only junctional sequences without quality scores were contained in the immunoSEQ output, filtering matching that applied to full-length reads could not be performed. To assign V/J genes and CDR3, sequences were annotated using PyIR, a Python wrapper for IgBLAST v1.9, with IMGT germline references. Reads were removed for weak V/J assignments (E-value above 1e-6), missing CDR3, stop codons, out-of-frame junctions, or ambiguous translated residues. V3J clonotypes were defined as sequences sharing the same inferred V gene, J gene, and CDR3 amino acid sequence. Percentage overlap between repertoires was computed as shared unique clonotypes divided by the size of the smaller repertoire. Repertoire richness was assessed with RTK rarefaction, the Chao1 estimator, and Recon v2.1 estimates of unobserved clonotypes. Generation probabilities were computed with OLGA for all TCRbeta clonotypes obtained by the gDNA method from four donors. The table was pulled from immuneACCESS by TCRdb, which kept in-frame rearrangements only. Such tables lose some clones; where checked, under half of the loss comes from unresolved V genes, and the rest has no known cause. V, J and clone size are those of that table, while D and trimming were read from the DNA. Present in this sample are over a million clones, approximately 96% of which were seen just once. Approximately 1% of the sample comes from the top ten.

From cysteine to phenylalanine, the CDR3 is 15 amino acids long. Here the CDR3 DNA is all that survives: 45 bases in frame from base 1. V is shortened by 0 bases, J by 1 base, and the region joining them spans 10 bases. The germline V gene gives CDR1 as SGHRS and CDR2 as YFSETQ. This sequence uses TRBV5-1 and TRBJ1-1; the D gene is unclear. Specimen: naive CD4+ T cells sorted from blood. In light of the paper, this sample's cell subset or site label describes: CD45RA+ positively selected. This TCR derives from a man aged 25-40 years in good health. The CDR3 has the sequence CASSLGGGSNTEAFF. The nucleotides read TGCGCCAGCAGCTTGGGTGGAGGGTCGAACACTGAAGCTTTCTTT.